This T cell receptor beta chain was documented in a study of blood T cell repertoires in COVID-19. CDR3 length: 16 amino acids. V was clipped by 3 bases and J by 1 base; unmatched bases: 4. The germline CDR1 and CDR2 sequences are MDHEN and SYDVKM. This clone was found once. Recovered participants had two consecutive negative NP/OP PCR tests, healthcare professional clearance, or symptom resolution. Measured with immunoSEQ multiplex PCR; TCRdb has only the in-frame clones, and not every one. Counted here are just under 250,000 clones, 85% to 90% occurring once; the ten biggest clones make up over 4%. Sequencing was carried out using PBMCs or T cells enriched from blood (not recorded which). V gene TRBV28 combines with J gene TRBJ2-3; TRBD2 matches 10 bases. The TCR was taken from a woman aged 25 to 45 who had recovered from COVID-19. CDR3 sequence (DNA): TGTGCCAGCAGTTTGTTCGGGACTAGCGGCACAGATACGCAGTATTTT. Its translation: CASSLFGTSGTDTQYF. Full variable domain (remainder filled in from reference TRBV28 and TRBJ2-3): DVKVTQSSRYLVKRTGEKVFLECVQDMDHENMFWYRQDPGLGLRLIYFSYDVKMKEKGDIPEGYSVSREKKERFSLILESASTNQTSMYLCASSLFGTSGTDTQYFGPGTRLTVL.